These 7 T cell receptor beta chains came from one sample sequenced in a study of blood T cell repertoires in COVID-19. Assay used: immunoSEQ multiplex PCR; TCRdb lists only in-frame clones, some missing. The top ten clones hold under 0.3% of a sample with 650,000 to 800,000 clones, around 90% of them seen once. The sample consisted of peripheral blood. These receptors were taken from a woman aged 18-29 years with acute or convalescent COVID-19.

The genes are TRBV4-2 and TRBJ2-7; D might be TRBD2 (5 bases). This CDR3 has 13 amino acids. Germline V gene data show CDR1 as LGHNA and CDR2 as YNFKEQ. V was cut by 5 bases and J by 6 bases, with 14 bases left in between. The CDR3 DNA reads TGTGCCAGCAGCGTGAGTAGTCGGGGCGAGCAGTACTTC. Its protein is CASSVSSRGEQYF.

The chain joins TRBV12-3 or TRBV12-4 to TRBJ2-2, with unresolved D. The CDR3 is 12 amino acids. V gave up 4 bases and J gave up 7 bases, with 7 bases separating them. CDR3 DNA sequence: TGTGCCAGCAGTTCCCCGGGCGGGGAGCTGTTTTTT. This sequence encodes CASSSPGGELFF.

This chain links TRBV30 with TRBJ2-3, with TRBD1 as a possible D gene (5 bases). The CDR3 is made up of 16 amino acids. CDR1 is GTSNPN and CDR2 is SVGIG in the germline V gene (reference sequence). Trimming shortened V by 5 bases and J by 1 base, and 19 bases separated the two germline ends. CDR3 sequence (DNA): TGTGCCTGGGGCCCGCTGGGGCAGGCCGGCACAGATACGCAGTATTTT. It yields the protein CAWGPLGQAGTDTQYF. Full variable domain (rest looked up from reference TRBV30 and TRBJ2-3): SQTIHQWPATLVQPVGSPLSLECTVEGTSNPNLYWYRQAAGRGLQLLFYSVGIGQISSEVPQNLSASRPQDRQFILSSKKLLLSDSGFYLCAWGPLGQAGTDTQYFGPGTRLTVL.

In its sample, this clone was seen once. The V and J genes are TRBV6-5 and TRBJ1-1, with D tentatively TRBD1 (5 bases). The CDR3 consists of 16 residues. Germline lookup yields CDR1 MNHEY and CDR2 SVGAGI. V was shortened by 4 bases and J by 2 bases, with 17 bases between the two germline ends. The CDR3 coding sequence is TGTGCCAGCAGTTCGCCCAGATCCCAGGGAAACACTGAAGCTTTCTTT. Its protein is CASSSPRSQGNTEAFF.

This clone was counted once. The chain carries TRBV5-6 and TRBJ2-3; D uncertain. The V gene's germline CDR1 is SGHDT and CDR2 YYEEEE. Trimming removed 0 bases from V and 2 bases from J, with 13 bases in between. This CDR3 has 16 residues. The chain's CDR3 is CASSLGSFRNTDTQYF. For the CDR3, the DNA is TGTGCCAGCAGCTTGGGCTCCTTCAGAAACACAGATACGCAGTATTTT.

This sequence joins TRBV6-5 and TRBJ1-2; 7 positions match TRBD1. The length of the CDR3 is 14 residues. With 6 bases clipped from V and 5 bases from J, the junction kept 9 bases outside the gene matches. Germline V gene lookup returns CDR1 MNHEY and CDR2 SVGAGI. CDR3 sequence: CASSEGQKVYGYTF. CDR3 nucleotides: TGTGCCAGCAGCGAGGGACAGAAGGTATATGGCTACACCTTC.

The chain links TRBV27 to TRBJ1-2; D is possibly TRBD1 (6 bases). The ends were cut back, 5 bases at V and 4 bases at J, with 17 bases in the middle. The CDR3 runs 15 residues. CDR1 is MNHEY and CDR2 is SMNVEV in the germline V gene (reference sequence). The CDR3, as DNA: TGTGCCAGCAGTCCCGGACAGTTTCCTGCCTATGGCTACACCTTC. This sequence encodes CASSPGQFPAYGYTF.